The rows below give T cell receptor beta chains drawn from one sample of a study of T cell changes during pregnancy in multiple sclerosis. TCRdb's copy holds only in-frame clones and misses some; the assay was immunoSEQ multiplex PCR. The data contain 42,000 or so clones, around 92% of them seen just once; the ten biggest clones take up more than 0.35%. The source was CD4+ T cells from peripheral blood mononuclear cells, collected after pregnancy. The receptors come from a female donor with multiple sclerosis, enrolled in a pregnancy study. The CDR3 runs from the conserved cysteine through the conserved F or W. D genes are given only for firm matches. Clone size is given for some rows only: seen once, a few or many times, or a class if the clone is expanded.

j_call | cdr3_length | v_call | clone_size | d_call | cdr3_aa | cdr3_nt
TRBJ2-3 | 14 | TRBV6-4 | - | TRBD2 | CATAAGGASDTQYF | TGTGCCACAGCAGCGGGGGGGGCATCGGATACGCAGTATTTT
TRBJ1-5 | 15 | TRBV7-8 | - | TRBD1 | CASSFATGANQPQHF | TGTGCCAGCAGCTTCGCGACAGGGGCCAATCAGCCCCAGCATTTT
TRBJ2-7 | 13 | TRBV14 | - | - | CASSQRRDYEQYF | TGTGCCAGCAGCCAGAGACGGGACTACGAGCAGTACTTC
TRBJ2-3 | 16 | TRBV5-1 | - | TRBD2 | CASSRTSGKTTDTQYF | TGCGCCAGCAGCAGGACTAGCGGGAAGACCACAGATACGCAGTATTTT
TRBJ1-2 | 15 | TRBV5-4 | - | TRBD1 | CASSPDRVLEYGYTF | TGTGCCAGCAGCCCAGACAGGGTACTAGAGTATGGCTACACCTTC
TRBJ2-3 | 14 | TRBV7-3 | once | TRBD1 | CASSLSHGTGTQYF | TGTGCCAGCAGCTTATCCCACGGGACAGGTACGCAGTATTTT
TRBJ2-1 | 15 | TRBV29-1 | - | - | CSATRGGAAYNEQFF | TGCAGCGCCACGCGGGGCGGGGCGGCCTACAATGAGCAGTTCTTC
TRBJ2-4 | 16 | TRBV9 | - | - | CDLTNRYRVAKNIQYF | TGTGACCTGACTAACCGGTACCGAGTTGCCAAAAACATTCAGTACTTC
TRBJ2-7 | 15 | TRBV11-2 | - | - | CASSLNPTDPYEQYF | TGTGCCAGCAGCTTAAACCCGACAGACCCCTACGAGCAGTACTTC
TRBJ1-5 | 15 | TRBV10-2 | - | TRBD1 | CASSRGHVDNQPQHF | TGCGCCAGCAGTAGGGGGCATGTTGACAATCAGCCCCAGCATTTT
TRBJ2-7 | 13 | TRBV5-1 | few | TRBD1 | CASSLEGGREQYF | TGCGCCAGCAGCTTGGAAGGGGGCCGGGAGCAGTACTTC
TRBJ2-3 | 13 | TRBV6-1 | - | - | CASSEAHADTQYF | TGTGCCAGCAGTGAGGCCCATGCAGATACGCAGTATTTT
TRBJ1-5 | 15 | TRBV7-2 | once | TRBD1 | CASSLDRGGNQPQHF | TGTGCCAGCAGCCTGGACAGGGGCGGGAATCAGCCCCAGCATTTT
TRBJ2-5 | 13 | TRBV9 | - | - | CASSGSVRETQYF | TGTGCCAGCAGCGGATCTGTGAGGGAGACCCAGTACTTC
TRBJ1-5 | 13 | TRBV7-2 | - | - | CASSQTGNQPQHF | TGTGCCAGCAGCCAAACAGGGAATCAGCCCCAGCATTTT
TRBJ2-7 | 16 | TRBV11-2 | - | TRBD2 | CASSPLTSGGVYEQYF | TGTGCCAGCAGCCCCCTCACTAGCGGGGGAGTGTACGAGCAGTACTTC
TRBJ1-2 | 16 | TRBV5-5 | - | - | CASSLTAAGKNYGYTF | TGTGCCAGCAGCTTAACGGCTGCGGGCAAAAACTATGGCTACACCTTC
TRBJ2-7 | 17 | TRBV4-2 | - | - | CASSQELRLGTLYQQYF | TGTGCCAGCAGCCAAGAACTTCGACTTGGGACACTCTATCAGCAGTACTTC
TRBJ2-3 | 14 | TRBV5-1 | - | - | CASSLQTSTDTQYF | TGCGCCAGCAGCTTGCAGACTAGCACAGATACGCAGTATTTT
TRBJ1-1 | 10 | TRBV19 | - | - | CASRESQAFF | TGTGCCAGCCGGGAGTCCCAAGCTTTCTTT
TRBJ1-5 | 15 | TRBV7-2 | - | - | CASSPEGQINQPQHF | TGTGCCAGCAGCCCCGAAGGACAGATCAATCAGCCCCAGCATTTT
TRBJ1-1 | 13 | TRBV27 | - | - | CASYPWGESEAFF | TGTGCCAGCTATCCTTGGGGGGAAAGTGAAGCTTTCTTT
TRBJ2-3 | 16 | TRBV2 | once | TRBD2 | CASTGSSGFSTDTQYF | TGTGCCAGCACGGGTAGTAGCGGGTTTAGCACAGATACGCAGTATTTT
TRBJ2-1 | 14 | TRBV2 | - | TRBD2 | CASSRGGTYNEQFF | TGTGCCAGCAGCCGGGGGGGCACCTACAATGAGCAGTTCTTC
TRBJ2-7 | 14 | TRBV4-1 | - | - | CASSGRQSSYEQYF | TGCGCCAGCAGCGGCCGACAGAGTTCCTACGAGCAGTACTTC
TRBJ1-2 | 13 | TRBV6-1 | - | TRBD1 | CASSPTGGYGYTF | TGTGCCAGCAGTCCGACAGGGGGCTATGGCTACACCTTC
TRBJ2-7 | 15 | TRBV13 | - | TRBD2 | CASSLGFRLAPEQYF | TGTGCCAGCAGCTTAGGCTTTAGACTAGCACCCGAGCAGTACTTC
TRBJ1-2 | 16 | TRBV27 | - | - | CASSFRIRQDNYGYTF | TGTGCCAGCAGTTTTCGGATTAGGCAGGATAACTATGGCTACACCTTC
TRBJ1-1 | 14 | TRBV7-9 | - | - | CASSRTEMNTEAFF | TGTGCCAGCAGCCGAACAGAGATGAACACTGAAGCTTTCTTT
TRBJ2-1 | 17 | TRBV7-9 | once | - | CASSLASGVGLRHEQFF | TGTGCCAGCAGCTTAGCGTCAGGGGTGGGTCTCAGGCATGAGCAGTTCTTC
TRBJ1-4 | 13 | TRBV5-6 | - | - | CASSRPGRPKLFF | TGTGCCAGCAGCAGACCCGGGAGACCGAAACTGTTTTTT
TRBJ1-1 | 13 | TRBV11-3 | - | - | CASSFQGSDEAFF | TGTGCCAGCAGCTTTCAGGGGTCGGATGAAGCTTTCTTT
TRBJ2-7 | 14 | TRBV25-1 | - | - | CASSARTGNNEQYF | TGTGCCAGCAGCGCCCGGACGGGGAACAACGAGCAGTACTTC
TRBJ2-7 | 14 | TRBV2 | - | - | CASSDYSVVHEQYF | TGTGCCAGCAGTGATTACTCGGTTGTACACGAGCAGTACTTC
TRBJ1-2 | 14 | TRBV18 | once | - | CASSPPSLNYGYTF | TGTGCCAGCTCACCACCGTCCCTTAACTATGGCTACACCTTC
TRBJ1-1 | 11 | TRBV5-1 | - | - | CASSGDAQAFF | TGCGCCAGCAGTGGAGATGCTCAAGCTTTCTTT
TRBJ2-7 | 15 | TRBV5-1 | - | - | CASSPLDSTAYEQYF | TGCGCCAGCAGCCCACTGGACAGTACGGCGTACGAGCAGTACTTC
TRBJ2-2 | 15 | TRBV11-3 | - | TRBD2 | CASRAAGGPTGELFF | TGTGCCAGCAGGGCCGCGGGGGGACCTACCGGGGAGCTGTTTTTT
TRBJ1-2 | 13 | TRBV4-1 | - | TRBD1 | CASSHTGGNGYTF | TGCGCCAGCAGCCATACAGGGGGCAACGGCTACACCTTC
TRBJ2-2 | 13 | TRBV11-3 | - | - | CASSSRGAGELFF | TGTGCCAGCAGCTCGCGAGGAGCCGGGGAGCTGTTTTTT
TRBJ2-1 | 18 | TRBV5-6 | - | - | CASRWGRDGGRWSNEQFF | TGTGCCAGCAGATGGGGCAGGGATGGGGGCAGGTGGAGCAATGAGCAGTTCTTC
TRBJ2-1 | 12 | TRBV9 | - | TRBD2 | CASSRLASEQFF | TGTGCCAGCAGTCGACTAGCGAGTGAGCAGTTCTTC
TRBJ2-7 | 14 | TRBV27 | - | TRBD1 | CASSLTGGRYEQYF | TGTGCCAGCAGTTTAACAGGGGGTCGGTACGAGCAGTACTTC
TRBJ2-7 | 15 | TRBV11-2 | once | - | CASSLSSVLSYEQYF | TGTGCCAGCAGCTTGTCGTCAGTCCTCTCCTACGAGCAGTACTTC
TRBJ2-2 | 18 | TRBV12-5 | - | - | CASGLILTASGSTGELFF | TGTGCTAGTGGTTTGATACTCACAGCTTCGGGGAGCACCGGGGAGCTGTTTTTT
TRBJ1-4 | 15 | TRBV4-2 | - | - | CASSHLRETNEKLFF | TGTGCCAGCAGCCACCTACGCGAAACTAATGAAAAACTGTTTTTT
TRBJ1-1 | 16 | TRBV9 | - | TRBD1 | CASSVRDRGFDTEAFF | TGTGCCAGCAGCGTCCGGGACAGGGGGTTTGACACTGAAGCTTTCTTT
TRBJ1-1 | 15 | TRBV11-2 | - | - | CASSFLGGGNTEAFF | TGTGCCAGCAGCTTCCTGGGGGGTGGGAACACTGAAGCTTTCTTT